A selection of T cell receptor beta chains follows, all from one sample in a study of blood T cell repertoires in COVID-19. Measured with immunoSEQ multiplex PCR; TCRdb has only the in-frame clones, and not every one. The data hold 110,000 to 150,000 clones, with about 84% observed a single time. Sequencing was performed on PBMCs or T cells enriched from blood (not recorded which). The receptors were gathered from a woman under 30 who had been exposed to COVID-19. Both conserved end residues are part of each CDR3. D genes are given only for firm matches. Size tells how often a clone was seen (once, few, many) or the class of an expanded clone, and some rows leave it out.

V: TRBV3-1/TRBV3-2
size: -
J: TRBJ1-6
D: TRBD1
DNA: TGTGCCAGCAGCTTCGACTGGACAGGGGGCACTTCACCCCTCCACTTT
CDR3: CASSFDWTGGTSPLHF

V: TRBV30
size: -
J: TRBJ1-1
D: -
DNA: TGTGCCTGGAGTCCCATCGGGTCGGCTGAAGCTTTCTTT
CDR3: CAWSPIGSAEAFF

V: TRBV3-1/TRBV3-2
size: -
J: TRBJ1-1
D: -
DNA: TGTGCCAGCAGCTCTACAGGGTACACTGAAGCTTTCTTT
CDR3: CASSSTGYTEAFF

V: TRBV7-8
size: -
J: TRBJ2-7
D: TRBD1
DNA: TGTGCCAGCAGCTTACCGGGACAGGGTATGCGCGAGCAGTACTTC
CDR3: CASSLPGQGMREQYF

V: TRBV24-1
size: -
J: TRBJ2-2
D: TRBD1
DNA: TGTGCCACCCGGACAGGGTCGCTGGTCGGGGAGCTGTTTTTT
CDR3: CATRTGSLVGELFF

V: TRBV18
size: -
J: TRBJ2-4
D: -
DNA: TGTGCCAGCTCCCTGTCTTGGGGAGACACTCAGTACTTC
CDR3: CASSLSWGDTQYF

V: TRBV7-9
size: -
J: TRBJ1-1
D: -
DNA: TGTGCCAGCAGCCCCCAGGGGAACACTGAAGCTTTCTTT
CDR3: CASSPQGNTEAFF

V: TRBV27
size: -
J: TRBJ2-7
D: -
DNA: TGTGCCAGCAGTCCCCGGGACTCTTATTTTTACGAGCAGTACTTC
CDR3: CASSPRDSYFYEQYF

V: TRBV29-1
size: -
J: TRBJ2-1
D: TRBD2
DNA: TGCAGCGTTCGACTAGCGGGAGGGCCTAACAATGAGCAGTTCTTC
CDR3: CSVRLAGGPNNEQFF

V: TRBV7-2
size: few
J: TRBJ1-1
D: TRBD1
DNA: TGTGCCAGCAGCTTAGACAGGGGCACTGAAGCTTTCTTT
CDR3: CASSLDRGTEAFF

V: TRBV3-1/TRBV3-2
size: -
J: TRBJ2-1
D: TRBD2
DNA: TGTGCCAGCAGCCAAGAACTAGCGGGAGCCCTCAATGAGCAGTTCTTC
CDR3: CASSQELAGALNEQFF

V: TRBV4-2
size: -
J: TRBJ2-7
D: TRBD1
DNA: TGTGCCAGCAGCCAGGTGGGACAGGAGGACGAGCAGTACTTC
CDR3: CASSQVGQEDEQYF

V: TRBV6-5
size: -
J: TRBJ2-7
D: -
DNA: TGTGCCAGCAGTTATTCAGGACAGTCTGCCTACGAGCAGTACTTC
CDR3: CASSYSGQSAYEQYF

V: TRBV5-1
size: -
J: TRBJ2-7
D: TRBD1
DNA: TGCGCCAGCAGCTTGGGGTCAGGGGGTGATTACGAGCAGTACTTC
CDR3: CASSLGSGGDYEQYF

V: TRBV28
size: -
J: TRBJ2-3
D: -
DNA: TGTGCCAGCAGTCCCCCGACAGATACGCAGTATTTT
CDR3: CASSPPTDTQYF

V: TRBV19
size: -
J: TRBJ2-1
D: TRBD2
DNA: TGTGCCAGTAGTCCCCGGACTAGCGTTAGGGGTGAGCAGTTCTTC
CDR3: CASSPRTSVRGEQFF

V: TRBV10-3
size: -
J: TRBJ1-2
D: TRBD1
DNA: TGTGCCATCAGTGGATTGACAGGGGGCTATGGCTACACCTTC
CDR3: CAISGLTGGYGYTF

V: TRBV12-5
size: -
J: TRBJ2-1
D: TRBD2
DNA: TGTGCTAGTGGTTTGACAAGGACTAGCGGGATTGTTAATGAGCAGTTCTTC
CDR3: CASGLTRTSGIVNEQFF

V: TRBV7-9
size: -
J: TRBJ1-6
D: -
DNA: TGTGCCAGCAGACCACAGGGAACGGATAATTCACCCCTCCACTTT
CDR3: CASRPQGTDNSPLHF

V: TRBV28
size: -
J: TRBJ1-2
D: TRBD1
DNA: TGTGCCAGCGGGGCACAGGGGTATGGCTACACCTTC
CDR3: CASGAQGYGYTF

V: TRBV4-2
size: -
J: TRBJ2-2
D: -
DNA: TGTGCCAGCAGCCAAGATTCAGGGTATGTGAACACCGGGGAGCTGTTTTTT
CDR3: CASSQDSGYVNTGELFF

V: TRBV7-3
size: -
J: TRBJ2-3
D: -
DNA: TGTGCCAGCAGGTTAAAAGGGGCGATCTTCACAGATACGCAGTATTTT
CDR3: CASRLKGAIFTDTQYF

V: TRBV23-1
size: few
J: TRBJ1-1
D: TRBD1
DNA: TGCGCCAGCCCGGACAGGGCAACTGAAGCTTTCTTT
CDR3: CASPDRATEAFF

V: TRBV6-6
size: -
J: TRBJ2-4
D: -
DNA: TGTGCCAGCAGTTACTCGCAGGGCGAAAACATTCAGTACTTC
CDR3: CASSYSQGENIQYF

V: TRBV2
size: -
J: TRBJ1-2
D: -
DNA: TGTGCCAGCAGGTCCGATAGCTATGGCTACACCTTC
CDR3: CASRSDSYGYTF

V: TRBV4-3
size: few
J: TRBJ1-1
D: TRBD1
DNA: TGCGCCAGCAGCCAAGGGTACAGGGGAAGAGTCACTGAAGCTTTCTTT
CDR3: CASSQGYRGRVTEAFF

V: TRBV10-2
size: -
J: TRBJ2-7
D: -
DNA: TGCGCCAGCAGGGAGGAGGGCTTACCAACCTACGAGCAGTACTTC
CDR3: CASREEGLPTYEQYF

V: TRBV4-1
size: -
J: TRBJ2-1
D: TRBD2
DNA: TGCGCCAGCAGCCAAGTCCTAGCGGGATTCTCCTACAATGAGCAGTTCTTC
CDR3: CASSQVLAGFSYNEQFF

V: TRBV19
size: -
J: TRBJ1-1
D: -
DNA: TGTGCCAGTAGAAAGGGGGTCACTGAAGCTTTCTTT
CDR3: CASRKGVTEAFF

V: TRBV5-1
size: -
J: TRBJ2-2
D: TRBD1
DNA: TGCGCCAGCAGCTTCATACCCGGGACAGGGTTAGGGGCCGGGGAGCTGTTTTTT
CDR3: CASSFIPGTGLGAGELFF

V: TRBV15
size: -
J: TRBJ2-3
D: -
DNA: TGTGCCACCAGCAGAGATCCCGGACTTAGCACAGATACGCAGTATTTT
CDR3: CATSRDPGLSTDTQYF